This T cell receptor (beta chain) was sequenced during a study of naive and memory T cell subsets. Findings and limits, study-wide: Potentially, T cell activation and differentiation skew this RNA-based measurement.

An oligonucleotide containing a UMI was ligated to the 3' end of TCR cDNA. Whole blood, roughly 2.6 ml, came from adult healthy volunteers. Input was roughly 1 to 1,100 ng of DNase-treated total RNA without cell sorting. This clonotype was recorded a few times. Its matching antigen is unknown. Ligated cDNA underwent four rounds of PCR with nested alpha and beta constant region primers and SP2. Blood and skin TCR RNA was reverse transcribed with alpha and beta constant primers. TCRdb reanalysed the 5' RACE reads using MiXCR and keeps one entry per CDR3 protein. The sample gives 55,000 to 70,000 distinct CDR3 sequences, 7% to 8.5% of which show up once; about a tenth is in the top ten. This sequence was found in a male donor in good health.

The CDR3 loop reads CSVAAPQETQYF. DNA for the CDR3: TGCAGTGTAGCTGCGCCCCAAGAGACCCAGTACTTC. The chain links TRBV20-1 to TRBJ2-5; D unclear. Germline V lookup: CDR1 DFQATT, CDR2 SNEGSKA (reference sequence). Trimming stripped 7 bases from V and 1 base from J, with 10 bases between. This CDR3 has 12 residues.